This is a list of T cell receptor beta chains from one sample in a study of vaccination and CD4 T cells after COVID-19. Their specific antigens are unknown. TCRdb independently ran MiXCR on the PCR reads; one entry per CDR3 protein. This sample has about 12,000 distinct CDR3 sequences; roughly 56% occur once, and the top ten carry around 13%. The source material was CD4+ T cells from blood, cultured in vitro. These receptors were taken from a human donor who had recovered from COVID-19. Both conserved end residues are trimmed from each CDR3.

cdr3_length,v_call,cdr3_aa
16,TRBV20-1,SASSAPGLAGVGGELF
14,TRBV10-3,AIGPLTLHENNEQF
13,TRBV7-9,ASSRQGVGNQPQH
13,TRBV7-8,ASSLGHNREETQY
11,TRBV7-8,ASGSRFGSEAF
12,TRBV20-1,SARDGRDTGELF
11,TRBV20-1,SAREGGRYEQY
15,TRBV7-3,ASSLSAPGANTGELF
13,TRBV20-1,SARTSGRPSYEQY
14,TRBV7-9,ASSLGGQGEDEKLF
12,TRBV20-1,SASAPNHHQPQH
11,TRBV11-3,ASSSVTGSPLH
14,TRBV6-1,ASSEAPSGPQETQY
17,TRBV5-4,ASSHTLMPGVGGWDTQY
9,TRBV30,AWSITDTQY
11,TRBV28,ASMRPQIPMEF
13,TRBV27,ASSFDQGRHYGYT
10,TRBV6-1,ASSQNNYGYT
10,TRBV19,ASSSSQETQY
11,TRBV19,ASSMDRERIAF
13,TRBV6-2/TRBV6-3,ASSLFSGPQATQY
14,TRBV19,ASSIGTFISGYGYT
14,TRBV24-1,ATSLGGDRLQETQY
12,TRBV24-1,ATGGGTYQETQY
14,TRBV21-1,ASSKELRGRSYEQY
13,TRBV7-6,ASSPRAGESYEQY
12,TRBV2,ASSWGARGETQY
13,TRBV20-1,SVTTWVSRNTEAF
13,TRBV7-9,ASSRRTGSTDTQY
10,TRBV28,ASSSFTGELF
9,TRBV19,AITRGPEAF
11,TRBV5-1,ASSVTGDYEQY
15,TRBV24-1,ATSDPSGTSEYNEQF
13,TRBV7-6,ASSLSGGSYNEQF
12,TRBV30,AWSEGTVDYEQY
10,TRBV7-2,ASSQPPYEQY
14,TRBV6-2/TRBV6-3,ASSTPRLAGARTQY
12,TRBV6-1,ASSPRGAGQPQH
13,TRBV27,ASSLLFSGANVLT
14,TRBV12-3/TRBV12-4,ASSSGIAGVWNEQF
12,TRBV2,ASNSGSGSYEQY
12,TRBV6-5,ASSSQGFGQPQH
13,TRBV7-3,ASSLQNSPAETQY
12,TRBV10-3,AISVGIRGNIQY
12,TRBV7-6,ASSLDEMNTEAF
11,TRBV2,ASRRGGGQPQH
10,TRBV2,ASSDNTGELF
14,TRBV7-2,ASSSLSGRNGAEQF
11,TRBV2,ASSGTGSYEQY
13,TRBV27,ASSSTGAINYGYT
11,TRBV10-2,ASSESWNQPQH